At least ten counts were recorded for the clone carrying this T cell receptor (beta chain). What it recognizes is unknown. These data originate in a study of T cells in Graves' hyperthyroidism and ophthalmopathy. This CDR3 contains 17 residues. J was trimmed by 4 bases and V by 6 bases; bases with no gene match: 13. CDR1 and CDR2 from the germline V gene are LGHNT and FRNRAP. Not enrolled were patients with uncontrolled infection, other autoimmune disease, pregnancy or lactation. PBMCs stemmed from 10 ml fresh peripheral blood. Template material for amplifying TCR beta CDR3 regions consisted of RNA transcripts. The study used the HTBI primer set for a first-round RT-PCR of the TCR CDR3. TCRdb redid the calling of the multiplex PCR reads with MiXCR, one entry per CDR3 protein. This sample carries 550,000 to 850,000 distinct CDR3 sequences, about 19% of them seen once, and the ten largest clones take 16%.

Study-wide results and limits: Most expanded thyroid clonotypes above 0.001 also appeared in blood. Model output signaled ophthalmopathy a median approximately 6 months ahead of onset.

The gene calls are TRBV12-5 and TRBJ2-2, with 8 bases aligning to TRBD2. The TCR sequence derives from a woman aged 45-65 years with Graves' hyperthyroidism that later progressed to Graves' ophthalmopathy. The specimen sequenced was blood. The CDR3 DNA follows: TGTGCTAGTGGCCGAACTGCGGGGGGCGCGGGCACCGGGGAGCTGTTTTTT. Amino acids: CASGRTAGGAGTGELFF.